The entry that follows covers one TCR beta chain sequence. What it recognizes is unknown. This sample was taken from a study of blood T cells in healthy people across ages. Findings and caveats of the study: A roughly linear age-dependent decrease characterized TCR beta diversity per million T cells. Diversity figures derived from one million T cells were judged to underestimate the true value. Long-lived and aged donors differed, with more naive CD4+ cells and higher diversity in the long-lived.

PCR was performed a second time for about 7 to 12 cycles using a sample-barcoded 5' primer and a J-beta primer mix. MiXCR was run by TCRdb on the 5' RACE reads, yielding one entry per CDR3 protein. The table lists about 930,000 distinct CDR3 sequences, 25% to 35% of them singletons, with about 9.4% in the top ten. Isolation of PBMCs gave at least 6 million cells per sample. This CDR3 has 13 amino acids. V was clipped by 4 bases and J by 3 bases; unmatched bases: 3. From germline, CDR1 is SGHRS and CDR2 YFSETQ. These data were likewise used in another study, on T cells of mothers and their children.

The clonotype was recovered from a woman aged 40 to 50 in good health. The sample taken for sequencing was blood. This chain joins TRBV5-1 and TRBJ1-2, with 7 positions matching TRBD1. CDR3 residues: CASSGDSYYGYTF. CDR3 bases: TGCGCCAGCAGCGGGGACAGCTACTATGGCTACACCTTC.